The 4 T cell receptor beta chains reported below all come from one sample, sequenced in a study of cytomegalovirus exposure and HLA in healthy donors. The PCR made use of 60 Vbeta and 13 Jbeta primers. Method: immunoSEQ multiplex PCR; TCRdb's copy keeps in-frame clones and lacks some. The sample lists around 120,000 clones, under 85% occurring once. The sample was PBMCs. The receptors come from a woman aged 45-65 years in good health and CMV-seropositive.

This clone appeared a single time. The chain employs TRBV11-1 and TRBJ2-5, with D perhaps matching TRBD2 (5 bases). CDR1 and CDR2 (germline): SGHAT, FQDESV (reference sequence). The germline V and J ends were trimmed by 4 bases and 2 bases, with 8 bases remaining between them. The length of the CDR3 is 13 residues. The CDR3 spells CASSSGVQETQYF. The CDR3 nucleotides are TGTGCCAGCAGCTCCGGGGTACAAGAGACCCAGTACTTC. The full variable domain, its missing parts supplied by reference TRBV11-1 and TRBJ2-5, is EAEVAQSPRYKITEKSQAVAFWCDPISGHATLYWYRQILGQGPELLVQFQDESVVDDSQLPKDRFSAERLKGVDSTLKIQPAELGDSAMYLCASSSGVQETQYFGPGTRLLVL.

V and J are TRBV4-1 and TRBJ1-4; 8 bases align to TRBD1. Germline CDR1 and CDR2: MGHRA and YSYEKL. This CDR3 comprises 15 residues. J was trimmed by 8 bases and V by 4 bases; bases with no gene match: 9. The CDR3 DNA reads TGCGCCAGCAGCCGAGTAGACAGGGGTGGGGAAAAACTGTTTTTT. It specifies CASSRVDRGGEKLFF.

The rearrangement uses TRBV25-1 and TRBJ1-2; 12 bases line up with TRBD1. This CDR3 region has 15 residues. CDR1 and CDR2 (germline): MGHDK, SYGVNS. The V and J ends lost 6 bases and 7 bases, in that order; junction bases with no gene match: 9. CDR3 sequence (DNA): TGTGCCAGCAGCCTACCGGGACAGGGGGCTGGTGGCTACACCTTC. Residues: CASSLPGQGAGGYTF.

The genes are TRBV21-1 and TRBJ1-2. TRBV21-1 is a recognized pseudogene. The CDR3 sequence is 17 residues long. CDR3 nucleotides: TGTGCCAGCAGCAAAGGTGACCGGAGGTTTTCCCGCTATGGCTACACCTTC. Protein: CASSKGDRRFSRYGYTF.